A selection of T cell receptor beta chains follows, all from one sample in a study of T and B cells in COVID-19 patients. TCRdb fed the multiplex PCR reads into MiXCR, producing one record per CDR3 protein. The data show some 11,000 distinct CDR3 sequences, roughly 33% seen once. Sequenced input: blood. Every receptor here comes from a human donor with active COVID-19. Both conserved end residues are part of each CDR3. Each record gives: clone size, V gene, J gene, CDR3 protein. Some rows mark clone size as missing; the rest say once, few, many or name a class of expanded clone.

>NA|TRBV19|TRBJ1-2
CASQPRGRYNYGYTF
>once|TRBV28|TRBJ1-2
CASSFPRERANYGYTF
>NA|TRBV6-2/TRBV6-3|TRBJ1-6
CASNRQGGGSPLHF
>medium-sized|TRBV6-1|TRBJ2-1
CASSVGGGAYNEQFF
>medium-sized|TRBV27|TRBJ2-3
CASSPGTSGVDTQYF
>medium-sized|TRBV6-6|TRBJ2-1
CASSPGQGGSYNEQFF
>NA|TRBV5-1|TRBJ2-6
CASSLLYLGQGSGANVLTF
>NA|TRBV6-2/TRBV6-3|TRBJ2-7
CASSYRDNTREQYF
>NA|TRBV19|TRBJ1-1
CASSITPGGGGEAFF
>medium-sized|TRBV30|TRBJ1-6
CAWSGQANSPLHF
>few|TRBV5-6|TRBJ2-3
CASRSLLAGGTDTQYF
>NA|TRBV27|TRBJ1-2
CASSLSGTGGYGYTF
>NA|TRBV20-1|TRBJ2-7
CSASQGVTYEQYF
>NA|TRBV5-1|TRBJ2-1
CASSLANEQFF
>few|TRBV6-2/TRBV6-3|TRBJ2-5
CASGGGGRYQETQYF
>NA|TRBV10-3|TRBJ1-4
CAISERSGEGNEKLFF
>medium-sized|TRBV5-4|TRBJ2-7
CASSLDGARTYEQYF